The sequence of this T cell receptor beta chain was determined in a study of blood T cell repertoires in COVID-19. Trimming cost V 4 bases and J 7 bases; bases outside gene matches: 16. The CDR3 length is 17 residues. Germline CDR1 reads KGHDR; CDR2 reads SFDVKD. Authors' data handling: Amplification with reference gene primers provided the estimates of nucleated cell counts. The table came from immunoSEQ multiplex PCR; TCRdb's copy has only in-frame clones and leaves some out. Clone size and the V and J calls come from that table; the DNA yielded D and trimming. The sample yields approximately 200,000 clones, roughly 90% seen once.

The gene calls are TRBV24-1 and TRBJ2-5, with 8 bases fitting TRBD1. The specimen sequenced was peripheral blood. The TCR sequence derives from a woman in her sixties with acute or convalescent COVID-19. The CDR3 loop is CATSDKNGTGGKGTQYF. CDR3 in DNA: TGTGCCACCAGTGACAAGAACGGGACAGGCGGGAAGGGGACCCAGTACTTC.